The following is a TCR beta chain sequence with its context. What it recognizes is unknown. An end of the junction does not agree with germline; a read error may underlie this. Clones were read by immunoSEQ multiplex PCR, and TCRdb kept only the in-frame ones, dropping some. The data show about 75,000 clones, roughly 85% seen once. These data come from a study of CD4 T cell repertoires in COVID-19. Study details: After about ten days of IL-2 expansion, CFSE-low cells were relabeled and restimulated with other coronavirus spikes.

The memory T cells were sequenced right after ex vivo isolation, without culture. Study-level results: Several top expanded SARS-CoV-2-reactive clonotypes were shared by two or three memory subsets. In SARS-CoV and/or HKU1 spike cultures, between roughly 6 and 26% of SARS-CoV-2 clonotypes reappeared.

The CDR3 loop spans 13 amino acids. Germline-derived CDR1 and CDR2 are WNHNN and SYGVQD (reference sequence). This specimen consisted of CD4+ T cells from peripheral blood, obtained after recovery from COVID-19. The chain carries TRBV10-1 and TRBJ2-7; no reliable D call. The origin of this receptor is a human donor who had COVID-19. CDR3 nucleotide sequence: TGCGCCAGCGGGTCTATCCATGCCTACGGGCAGTACTTC. Protein product: CASGSIHAYGQYF.